The rows below give T cell receptor beta chains drawn from one sample of a study of cytomegalovirus exposure and HLA in healthy donors. Clones were sequenced by immunoSEQ multiplex PCR, and TCRdb holds only the in-frame ones, with some missing. The repertoire holds fewer than 150,000 clones, with under 85% as singletons. Sequencing was done on a sample of PBMCs. These TCRs come from a human donor in good health. Both conserved end residues are part of each CDR3. Fields, in order: J gene, clone size, V gene, D gene, CDR3 DNA, CDR3 protein. A D gene is named only where the DNA matches it firmly. Not all rows give a size; the values are once, few, many and, for expanded clones, a class.

>TRBJ1-6|NA|TRBV18|NA
TGTGCCAGCTCACCACCTAAAAACAGGGCTTTGGGAAGTTCACCCCTCCACTTT
CASSPPKNRALGSSPLHF
>TRBJ2-7|NA|TRBV18|NA
TGTGCCAGCTCTCCCCCGGGGTCCGCTTCCGAGCAGTACTTC
CASSPPGSASEQYF
>TRBJ2-3|NA|TRBV27|TRBD2
TGTGCCAGCAGTTCCCCCGGGACTAGCGGGTACACAGATACGCAGTATTTT
CASSSPGTSGYTDTQYF
>TRBJ2-7|NA|TRBV5-1|TRBD2
TGCGCCAGCAGATCCCCCGGGACTAGCTACGAGCAGTACTTC
CASRSPGTSYEQYF
>TRBJ2-7|NA|TRBV7-9|NA
TGTTCCAGCAGCTCACAGGGTGGCGAGCAGTACTTC
CSSSSQGGEQYF
>TRBJ1-1|NA|TRBV7-9|NA
TGTGCCAGCAGCCAGGAGGTGAACACTGAAGCTTTCTTT
CASSQEVNTEAFF
>TRBJ1-3|NA|TRBV10-3|NA
TGTGCCATCAGGGAGGGCCAAGGGTCAGGGGACGTTGGAAACACCATATATTTT
CAIREGQGSGDVGNTIYF
>TRBJ1-3|NA|TRBV9|NA
TGTGCCAGCAGCGATACAGGGAACTCTGGAAACACCATATATTTT
CASSDTGNSGNTIYF
>TRBJ1-2|once|TRBV2|NA
TGTGCCAGCAGTGAAACAGCCTATGGCTACACCTTC
CASSETAYGYTF
>TRBJ1-1|NA|TRBV6-1|TRBD1
TGTGCCAGCAGGCAACAGGGGGCTGGGTACACTGAAGCTTTCTTT
CASRQQGAGYTEAFF
>TRBJ2-3|NA|TRBV7-9|NA
TGTGCCAGCAGCTTTCCCTTGTCCGGGAGTAGAGATACGCAGTATTTT
CASSFPLSGSRDTQYF
>TRBJ2-5|NA|TRBV5-4|NA
TGTGCCAGCAGCTATAGAGCGGGTGAAGAGACCCAGTACTTC
CASSYRAGEETQYF
>TRBJ2-3|NA|TRBV6-4|NA
TGTGCCAGCAGTGACGGACGGACTAGCACAGATACGCAGTATTTT
CASSDGRTSTDTQYF
>TRBJ2-7|once|TRBV21-1|NA
TGTGCCAGCAGCAAAGATTGGGACTTAGACGAGCAGTACTTC
CASSKDWDLDEQYF
>TRBJ1-3|few|TRBV19|TRBD1
TGTGCCAGTTCGCAGACAGGGCTTTTAAACACCATATATTTT
CASSQTGLLNTIYF
>TRBJ1-5|NA|TRBV6-1|NA
TGTGCCAGCAGTCCGCTAGCACAAAGCAATCAGCCCCAGCATTTT
CASSPLAQSNQPQHF
>TRBJ2-1|NA|TRBV27|TRBD2
TGTGCCAGCAACCCGCTTCGACTAGCGGGAGTAAGGTCCTACAATGAGCAGTTCTTC
CASNPLRLAGVRSYNEQFF
>TRBJ2-1|NA|TRBV18|NA
TGTGCCAGCGTTTCAGGGGTGGGGAATGAGCAGTTCTTC
CASVSGVGNEQFF
>TRBJ1-5|NA|TRBV19|TRBD1
TGTGCCAGTATGGACAGGCGGCCCAATCAGCCCCAGCATTTT
CASMDRRPNQPQHF
>TRBJ2-2|NA|TRBV5-1|NA
TGCGCCAGCAGGCAGTCAGGGTACAACACCGGGGAGCTGTTTTTT
CASRQSGYNTGELFF
>TRBJ2-1|few|TRBV7-3|TRBD2
TGTGCCAGCAGCGTAACTGGGACTAGCGCTCTACGGAATGAGCAGTTCTTC
CASSVTGTSALRNEQFF
>TRBJ1-4|NA|TRBV7-9|NA
TGTGCCAGCAGCCAAGGAAGGGAGGCAACTAATGAAAAACTGTTTTTT
CASSQGREATNEKLFF
>TRBJ1-1|NA|TRBV2|TRBD1
TGTGCCAGTCGGAAACAGACAGGGGGCCAGAACACTGAAGCTTTCTTT
CASRKQTGGQNTEAFF
>TRBJ2-3|NA|TRBV19|NA
TGTGCCAGTAGTTATTCTAGCACTCACACAGATACGCAGTATTTT
CASSYSSTHTDTQYF
>TRBJ2-3|NA|TRBV5-6|TRBD2
TGTGCCAGCAGCAGGTCGGGACTAGCGGGATCCACAGATACGCAGTATTTT
CASSRSGLAGSTDTQYF
>TRBJ1-1|few|TRBV6-1|NA
TGTGCCAGCAGTGACGGCCACCCGGGCACTGAAGCTTTCTTT
CASSDGHPGTEAFF
>TRBJ1-5|NA|TRBV7-2|NA
TGTGCCAGCAGCTTATCCCCTAATAGCAATCAGCCCCAGCATTTT
CASSLSPNSNQPQHF
>TRBJ2-1|NA|TRBV5-4|TRBD1
TGTGCCACGGCGACAGGGTGGGATGAGCAGTTCTTC
CATATGWDEQFF
>TRBJ2-3|NA|TRBV5-1|TRBD2
TGCGCCAGCAGCGCGGGACTAGCGGGAGGTAGTACAGATACGCAGTATTTT
CASSAGLAGGSTDTQYF
>TRBJ2-7|NA|TRBV5-5|NA
TGTGCCAGCACGCGGTCCTACGAGCAGTACTTC
CASTRSYEQYF
>TRBJ2-5|NA|TRBV18|TRBD1
TGTGCCAGCTCGCAACAGGGGCAAGAGACCCAGTACTTC
CASSQQGQETQYF
>TRBJ1-1|NA|TRBV30|NA
TGTGCCTGGGGGGGAGGGGGGACTGAAGCTTTCTTT
CAWGGGGTEAFF
>TRBJ1-2|NA|TRBV6-1|NA
TGTGCCAGCAGTGACTCCCCCTCTGATGGCTACACCTTC
CASSDSPSDGYTF
>TRBJ1-2|NA|TRBV9|NA
TGTGCCAGCAGCGTAGATATAGTCTCGGGCTACACCTTC
CASSVDIVSGYTF
>TRBJ2-7|NA|TRBV5-8|NA
TGTGCCAGCAGCTTGGCCGGGACTGCTCCCTACGAGCAGTACTTC
CASSLAGTAPYEQYF
>TRBJ1-5|NA|TRBV2|NA
TGTGCCAGCAACGACAACAATCAGCCCCAGCATTTT
CASNDNNQPQHF
>TRBJ1-1|few|TRBV28|NA
TGTGCCAGCAGTTTACCGGTATTGGTGAACACTGAAGCTTTCTTT
CASSLPVLVNTEAFF